A single sample gave rise to the 30 T cell receptor beta chains below, sequenced in a study of shared clonotypes between healthy human individuals. Clones were sequenced by immunoSEQ multiplex PCR, and TCRdb holds only the in-frame ones, with some missing. The table lists some 2.4 million clones, under 95% of them singletons. Specimen: naive CD4+ T cells from PBMCs. The sample's subset: CD45RA+ positively selected. These receptor sequences come from a man between 18 and 29 years old in good health. Some clones in this sample may be carry-over from other donors' samples.

The chain couples TRBV19 to TRBJ1-1; D not certain. The germline V gene has CDR1 LNHDA and CDR2 SQIVND (reference sequence). Trimming cost V 5 bases and J 0 bases, with 13 bases left between them. CDR3 size: 15 residues. The CDR3, as DNA: TGTGCCAGTAGTCGCCGACTGGTCATGAACACTGAAGCTTTCTTT. Protein: CASSRRLVMNTEAFF.

The chain has TRBV2 and TRBJ2-1; D is undetermined. V was shortened by 9 bases and J by 3 bases, with 15 bases between the two germline ends. The CDR3 spans 14 residues. Germline-derived CDR1 and CDR2 are SNHLY and FYNNEI. CDR3 in amino acids: CARGGVLRYNEQFF. The CDR3 coding sequence is TGTGCCAGGGGTGGAGTCCTCCGCTACAATGAGCAGTTCTTC.

CDR3: CASMMTDTGELFF. The DNA of the CDR3 is TGTGCCAGCATGATGACTGACACCGGGGAGCTGTTTTTT. V usage is TRBV28 and J usage is TRBJ2-2, with no clear D. Germline V gene data show CDR1 as MDHEN and CDR2 as SYDVKM. Trimming shortened V by 7 bases and J by 3 bases, and 9 bases separated the two germline ends. The CDR3 contains 13 residues.

This clone was seen only once. This sequence joins TRBV28 and TRBJ1-2; D gene unclear. This CDR3 has 14 residues. Trimming pared 6 bases from V and 0 bases from J, leaving 11 bases between. CDR1 MDHEN and CDR2 SYDVKM come from the germline V gene. In nucleotides, the CDR3 is TGTGCCAGCAGATTTCCTTCAGCTAACTATGGCTACACCTTC. This gives the protein CASRFPSANYGYTF.

The V and J genes are TRBV7-6 and TRBJ2-2; possibly TRBD2 for D (6 bases). In germline, CDR1 is SGHVS, CDR2 FNYEAQ. Trimming removed 8 bases at V and 2 bases at J, with 9 bases between. This CDR3 contains 13 residues. In DNA form, the CDR3 reads TGTGCCAGCGGGCGGGGTAACACCGGGGAGCTGTTTTTT. Its translation: CASGRGNTGELFF.

The chain links TRBV28 to TRBJ2-7; D is possibly TRBD1 (6 bases). This CDR3 contains 13 residues. Germline V CDR1 and CDR2: MDHEN, SYDVKM. Between the trimmed V and J ends, which lost 5 bases and 6 bases, there was a span of 14 bases. The DNA for the CDR3 is TGTGCCAGCAGTCCACCCCACAGGGCCGAGCAGTACTTC. Translation: CASSPPHRAEQYF.

The chain carries TRBV30 and TRBJ1-1; D is possibly TRBD1 (6 bases). Germline CDR1 reads GTSNPN; CDR2 reads SVGIG (reference sequence). Deletions cut 4 bases from V and 6 bases from J, with 12 bases between. The CDR3 spans 12 residues. CDR3 residues: CAWNLGASEAFF. The CDR3 coding sequence is TGTGCCTGGAACCTGGGGGCATCTGAAGCTTTCTTT.

This clone appeared once. Other nucleotide sequences from this sample produce the same CDR3. The chain links TRBV2 to TRBJ2-1; no reliable D call. Per germline, CDR1 SNHLY and CDR2 FYNNEI. The CDR3 extends over 11 amino acids. Deletions cut 3 bases from V and 7 bases from J, with 4 bases between. The CDR3 loop reads CASSESNEQFF. CDR3 sequence (DNA): TGTGCCAGCAGTGAGTCGAATGAGCAGTTCTTC. The whole variable domain, filled in from reference TRBV2 and TRBJ2-1, reads EPEVTQTPSHQVTQMGQEVILRCVPISNHLYFYWYRQILGQKVEFLVSFYNNEISEKSEIFDDQFSVERPDGSNFTLKIRSTKLEDSAMYFCASSESNEQFFGPGTRLTVL.

The V gene is TRBV5-1, the J gene TRBJ2-5, with 8 nucleotides matching TRBD2. The CDR3 is made up of 17 amino acids. Unmatched junction bases numbered 12, after V lost 0 bases and J lost 5 bases. CDR1 and CDR2 from the germline V gene are SGHRS and YFSETQ. The CDR3 is CASSLGLAGLPGETQYF. DNA of the CDR3: TGCGCCAGCAGCTTGGGCCTAGCGGGCCTTCCCGGGGAGACCCAGTACTTC.

V usage is TRBV2 and J usage is TRBJ2-3, with 10 positions matching TRBD2. The CDR3 is 15 residues long. The trim removed 6 bases at V and 2 bases at J, leaving 5 bases unmatched. CDR1 SNHLY and CDR2 FYNNEI come from the germline V gene. This chain's CDR3 is CASRGTSAFTDTQYF. The DNA of the CDR3 is TGTGCCAGCAGGGGGACTAGCGCCTTCACAGATACGCAGTATTTT. The whole variable domain, remainder taken from reference TRBV2 and TRBJ2-3, is EPEVTQTPSHQVTQMGQEVILRCVPISNHLYFYWYRQILGQKVEFLVSFYNNEISEKSEIFDDQFSVERPDGSNFTLKIRSTKLEDSAMYFCASRGTSAFTDTQYFGPGTRLTVL.

This sequence joins TRBV5-6 and TRBJ2-7; 8 nucleotides agree with TRBD1. The CDR3 has 15 residues. V dropped 4 bases and J dropped 2; count of bases not matched to a gene: 8. Germline lookup yields CDR1 SGHDT and CDR2 YYEEEE. The CDR3 sequence is CASSRLDRDAYEQYF. The CDR3 DNA reads as TGTGCCAGCAGCCGTTTGGACAGGGATGCCTACGAGCAGTACTTC.

The chain is built from TRBV27 and TRBJ1-5; tentative D call: TRBD1 (5 bases). The CDR3 runs 15 residues. CDR1 and CDR2 (germline): MNHEY, SMNVEV (reference sequence). Trimming left V 11 bases short and J 1 base short, with 18 bases between. The CDR3 sequence is CAARNMGGSNQPQHF. The CDR3 DNA is TGTGCCGCTAGAAATATGGGGGGGAGCAATCAGCCCCAGCATTTT.

This clone was detected once. The V and J genes are TRBV7-2 and TRBJ2-3; 10 bases match TRBD2. The junction had 7 bases not matched to a gene; V was cut back by 6 bases and J by 4 bases. Germline lookup yields CDR1 SGHTA and CDR2 FQGNSA. The CDR3 extends over 15 amino acids. This CDR3 is CASRPPGLASDTQYF. CDR3 DNA: TGTGCCAGCAGGCCACCGGGACTAGCGTCAGATACGCAGTATTTT. The full variable domain, rest sourced from reference TRBV7-2 and TRBJ2-3, is GAGVSQSPSNKVTEKGKDVELRCDPISGHTALYWYRQSLGQGLEFLIYFQGNSAPDKSGLPSDRFSAERTGGSVSTLTIQRTQQEDSAVYLCASRPPGLASDTQYFGPGTRLTVL.

The chain carries TRBV2 and TRBJ2-7; D possibly corresponds to TRBD2 (5 bases). Germline V lookup: CDR1 SNHLY, CDR2 FYNNEI. V lost 8 bases, J lost 2 bases, and 16 bases lay in between. The CDR3 spans 14 residues. The CDR3 DNA sequence: TGTGCCAGCCAGGTCCGGGAACTAACCTACGAGCAGTACTTC. It specifies CASQVRELTYEQYF.

The chain combines TRBV7-9 with TRBJ1-1; D ambiguous. CDR1 and CDR2 (germline): SEHNR, FQNEAQ (reference sequence). The CDR3 runs to 15 residues. Between the trimmed V and J ends, which lost 2 bases and 1 base, there was a span of 11 bases. This CDR3 is CASSLMWAGNTEAFF. DNA of the CDR3: TGTGCCAGCAGCTTAATGTGGGCCGGGAACACTGAAGCTTTCTTT.

The chain recombines TRBV7-2 with TRBJ2-1; a possible D gene is TRBD2 (6 bases). Germline loops: CDR1 SGHTA, CDR2 FQGNSA. V was cut by 6 bases and J by 4 bases, with 16 bases left in between. This CDR3 has 15 residues. CDR3 in amino acids: CASRSTSTWYNEQFF. As DNA, the CDR3 is TGTGCCAGCAGATCTACTAGCACTTGGTACAATGAGCAGTTCTTC.

This rearrangement joins TRBV6-5 to TRBJ1-2; no clear D. This CDR3 spans 12 amino acids. The V and J ends lost 6 bases and 5 bases respectively, with 10 bases between them. Germline loops: CDR1 MNHEY, CDR2 SVGAGI. CDR3 in amino acids: CASSQAGYGYTF. Written as DNA, the CDR3 is TGTGCCAGCAGCCAGGCGGGGTATGGCTACACCTTC.

As for this clone: Other DNA sequences in this specimen translate into the identical CDR3. The CDR3 coding sequence is TGTGCCAGCAGTTACTCGAGAGGGGTCCAGCCCCAGCATTTT. Its protein product is CASSYSRGVQPQHF. V is TRBV6-5 and J is TRBJ1-5, with TRBD1 as a possible D gene (5 bases). Per the germline V gene, CDR1 is MNHEY and CDR2 is SVGAGI. With 0 bases removed from V and 7 bases from J, the gap between germline ends came to 10 bases. This CDR3 contains 14 residues.

J is TRBJ1-4 and V is TRBV9; no reliable D call. Germline-derived CDR1 and CDR2 are SGDLS and YYNGEE. The CDR3 runs to 14 residues. The V and J ends lost 0 bases and 7 bases respectively, with 10 bases between them. The CDR3 DNA is TGTGCCAGCAGCGTAGGACGAGGAGTTGAAAAACTGTTTTTT. It yields the protein CASSVGRGVEKLFF. The full variable domain, rest sourced from reference TRBV9 and TRBJ1-4, is DSGVTQTPKHLITATGQRVTLRCSPRSGDLSVYWYQQSLDQGLQFLIQYYNGEERAKGNILERFSAQQFPDLHSELNLSSLELGDSALYFCASSVGRGVEKLFFGSGTQLSVL.

The V gene is TRBV2, the J gene TRBJ2-1; TRBD2 agrees at 7 bases. V was pared by 2 bases and J by 3 bases, with 4 bases of the junction left unmatched. CDR1 and CDR2 from the germline V gene are SNHLY and FYNNEI. There are 15 residues in the CDR3. The CDR3 region has the DNA TGTGCCAGCAGTGAAACCAGCGGGAACTACAATGAGCAGTTCTTC. Protein product: CASSETSGNYNEQFF.

The chain combines TRBV6-5 with TRBJ1-2; D uncertain. Germline V gene data show CDR1 as MNHEY and CDR2 as SVGAGI. The CDR3 contains 11 residues. V lost 6 bases to trimming and J lost 4 bases, with 6 bases between them. The CDR3 spells CASSDLYGYTF. CDR3 in DNA: TGTGCCAGCAGCGACCTCTATGGCTACACCTTC.

This chain joins TRBV6-5 and TRBJ2-2; D is uncertain. V was cut by 0 bases and J by 2 bases, with 10 bases left in between. The CDR3 runs to 16 residues. The germline V gene has CDR1 MNHEY and CDR2 SVGAGI. CDR3 protein: CASSYSWSANTGELFF. CDR3 DNA: TGTGCCAGCAGTTACTCTTGGTCGGCCAACACCGGGGAGCTGTTTTTT.

This clone was detected only once. V gene TRBV7-3 combines with J gene TRBJ2-1; TRBD2 agrees at 8 bases. Germline V gene lookup returns CDR1 SGHTA and CDR2 FQGTGA. The CDR3 runs to 17 residues. Trimming removed 5 bases from V and 9 bases from J; junction bases left unmatched: 18. CDR3 nucleotide sequence: TGTGCCAGCAGCCCCTCCGCCACTAGCGGAGATTGGGGTGAGCAGTTCTTC. Amino acid sequence: CASSPSATSGDWGEQFF.

The rearrangement uses TRBV5-8 and TRBJ2-1, with D possibly being TRBD2 (5 bases). Germline-derived CDR1 and CDR2 are SGHTS and YDEGEE. The CDR3 extends over 17 amino acids. Trimming took off 1 base at V and 9 bases at J, with 23 bases between the two ends. The DNA for the CDR3 is TGTGCCAGCAGCTTGTTATCTGGAGCGGAGGTATTTGGTGAGCAGTTCTTC. It yields the protein CASSLLSGAEVFGEQFF. Complete variable domain (other parts from reference TRBV5-8 and TRBJ2-1): EAGVTQSPTHLIKTRGQQATLRCSPISGHTSVYWYQQALGLGLQFLLWYDEGEERNRGNFPPRFSGRQFPNYSSELNVNALELEDSALYLCASSLLSGAEVFGEQFFGPGTRLTVL.

The chain carries TRBV25-1 and TRBJ2-7, with 7 nucleotides matching TRBD1. This CDR3 region has 13 residues. V was pared by 8 bases and J by 2 bases, with 6 bases of the junction left unmatched. Germline values: CDR1 MGHDK, CDR2 SYGVNS. The DNA of the CDR3 is TGTGCCAGCGGTTGGACAGGAGCCTACGAGCAGTACTTC. Its translation is CASGWTGAYEQYF.

This clone was found a few times. CDR3 region: CASRSGPLTFF. CDR3 DNA: TGTGCCAGCAGGTCGGGACCCCTCACCTTCTTC. This chain connects TRBV7-9 to TRBJ2-1, with D tentatively TRBD1 or TRBD2 (5 bases each). The CDR3 is made up of 11 amino acids. V lost 6 bases and J 16 bases, leaving 16 bases between the germline ends. CDR1 SEHNR and CDR2 FQNEAQ come from the germline V gene (reference sequence).

The chain carries TRBV6-1 and TRBJ2-3, with 12 nucleotides matching TRBD1. The germline V gene has CDR1 MNHNS and CDR2 SASEGT. The CDR3 is 16 residues long. The ends lost 4 bases at V and 5 bases at J; junction bases unmatched: 7. CDR3 residues: CASSGDRGLGGDTQYF. The CDR3 nucleotides read TGTGCCAGCAGTGGGGACAGGGGGCTTGGTGGAGATACGCAGTATTTT.

CDR3 loop: CASSVGRSADTQYF. The CDR3 DNA follows: TGTGCCAGCAGCGTGGGAAGGAGTGCAGATACGCAGTATTTT. This chain joins TRBV9 and TRBJ2-3; D not resolved. The CDR3 contains 14 residues. CDR1 is SGDLS and CDR2 is YYNGEE in the germline V gene. Trimming took off 2 bases at V and 4 bases at J, with 11 bases between the two ends.

V gene TRBV6-1 combines with J gene TRBJ2-7, with 7 bases lining up with TRBD1. The CDR3 is 15 residues long. Trimming removed 7 bases from V and 3 bases from J; junction bases left unmatched: 12. The V gene's germline CDR1 is MNHNS and CDR2 SASEGT. The CDR3 reads CASIRGQATYYEQYF. CDR3 DNA: TGTGCCAGCATCCGCGGACAGGCTACCTACTACGAGCAGTACTTC.

The chain employs TRBV9 and TRBJ2-1; the match to TRBD2 covers 10 bases. This CDR3 comprises 16 residues. In germline, CDR1 is SGDLS, CDR2 YYNGEE. Trimming took 2 bases from V and 8 from J; bases not matched to a gene: 10. The CDR3 spells CASSVSLAGGFYEQFF. The CDR3 DNA sequence: TGTGCCAGCAGCGTTTCATTAGCGGGAGGTTTCTATGAGCAGTTCTTC.